The 12 T cell receptor beta chains below all came from one sample that was sequenced in a study of PD-1 blockade in classical Hodgkin lymphoma. The assay was immunoSEQ multiplex PCR, and TCRdb's table has in-frame clones only and misses some. Found here are roughly 25,000 clones, nearly 80% of them singletons; the top ten hold approximately 7.2%. Every patient had relapsed following autologous stem cell transplantation, and cohorts differed in brentuximab vedotin exposure. The sample in question was peripheral blood mononuclear cells (PBMCs), obtained at baseline. The receptor source for this set is a human donor with classical Hodgkin lymphoma.

The rearrangement links TRBV6-7 to TRBJ1-1, with D possibly being TRBD1 (6 bases). TRBV6-7 is an ORF, with its function uncertain. The CDR3 loop spans 13 amino acids. V lost 8 bases, J lost 7 bases, and 17 bases lay in between. Written as DNA, the CDR3 is TGTGCCAGCTTTCGGGGGCGCCGGAATGAAGCTTTCTTT. Its protein product is CASFRGRRNEAFF.

By share of the sample, this clone is large. The gene calls are TRBV4-2 and TRBJ2-3; unclear D gene. Trimming removed 1 base from V and 4 bases from J, with 15 bases in between. The CDR3 is made up of 16 amino acids. Germline CDR1 LGHNA, CDR2 YNFKEQ. The CDR3 bases are TGTGCCAGCAGCCAAGTGTGGGCCGCCCCTCCAGATACGCAGTATTTT. It is translated as CASSQVWAAPPDTQYF.

The chain links TRBV11-2 to TRBJ1-5, with D perhaps matching TRBD1 (5 bases). V lost 6 bases to trimming and J lost 7 bases, with 16 bases between them. Germline lookup yields CDR1 SGHAT and CDR2 FQNNGV. CDR3 length: 14 amino acids. In nucleotides, the CDR3 is TGTGCCAGCAGTGCCCCCTGGGGGGAACAGCCCCAGCATTTT. It is translated as CASSAPWGEQPQHF.

The chain joins TRBV11-1 to TRBJ2-2; D is uncertain. CDR1 and CDR2 from the germline V gene are SGHAT and FQDESV (reference sequence). The CDR3 totals 17 residues. V lost 0 bases and J lost 6, with 17 bases in between. CDR3 sequence: CASSLALSGMMPGELFF. The CDR3 DNA reads as TGTGCCAGCAGCTTAGCGCTATCGGGTATGATGCCCGGGGAGCTGTTTTTT. Full variable domain (remainder filled in from reference TRBV11-1 and TRBJ2-2): EAEVAQSPRYKITEKSQAVAFWCDPISGHATLYWYRQILGQGPELLVQFQDESVVDDSQLPKDRFSAERLKGVDSTLKIQPAELGDSAMYLCASSLALSGMMPGELFFGEGSRLTVL.

The chain employs TRBV7-2 and TRBJ1-1; tentative D call: TRBD1 (6 bases). In germline, CDR1 is SGHTA, CDR2 FQGNSA. The CDR3 contains 14 residues. V gave up 5 bases and J gave up 3 bases, with 13 bases separating them. The CDR3 sequence is CASSINRADTEAFF. CDR3 nucleotide sequence: TGTGCCAGCAGCATTAACAGGGCCGACACTGAAGCTTTCTTT.

This clone was seen only once. This chain uses TRBV20-1 with TRBJ1-2; D gene ambiguous. The CDR3 is 11 amino acids. The V end was cut by 7 bases, the J end by 3 bases, with 9 bases between. Looked up from germline, CDR1 is DFQATT and CDR2 is SNEGSKA (reference sequence). The chain's CDR3 is CSVSTYYGYTF. CDR3 coding DNA: TGCAGTGTTAGCACATACTATGGCTACACCTTC.

The V and J genes are TRBV5-6 and TRBJ2-2, with D uncertain. Germline CDR1 SGHDT, CDR2 YYEEEE. The CDR3 length is 13 residues. Trimming pared 2 bases from V and 6 bases from J, leaving 8 bases between. CDR3 DNA sequence: TGTGCCAGCAGCTTTACGACGGCCGGGGAGCTGTTTTTT. Its protein is CASSFTTAGELFF.

The gene calls are TRBV2 and TRBJ1-2; 8 bases align to TRBD1. V dropped 6 bases and J dropped 7; count of bases not matched to a gene: 4. Germline V gene lookup returns CDR1 SNHLY and CDR2 FYNNEI. This CDR3 is built from 12 residues. The CDR3 here is CASRDRVAGYTF. The CDR3 coding sequence is TGTGCCAGCAGGGACAGGGTTGCTGGCTACACCTTC.

This chain joins TRBV7-2 and TRBJ2-7; 8 bases map to TRBD1. The V gene end was trimmed by 5 bases and the J gene end by 0 bases; junction bases not matched to a gene: 9. Germline loops: CDR1 SGHTA, CDR2 FQGNSA. The CDR3 has 16 amino acids. In DNA, the CDR3 is TGTGCCAGCAGCCCTTATCCGGGACAGGCCTCCTACGAGCAGTACTTC. Translated, it gives CASSPYPGQASYEQYF.

This clone was recorded a few times. The chain combines TRBV6-6 with TRBJ2-7; no firm D call. Trimming stripped 0 bases from V and 6 bases from J, with 9 bases between. Germline V gene lookup returns CDR1 MNHNY and CDR2 SVGAGI (reference sequence). The CDR3 covers 13 residues. In nucleotides, the CDR3 is TGTGCCAGCAGTTACTCGTCCCGAGCCGAGCAGTACTTC. This sequence encodes CASSYSSRAEQYF.

The table lists this clone with a few counts. CDR3 amino acids: CASSNPGDQPQHF. The DNA of the CDR3 is TGTGCCAGCAGTAACCCGGGGGATCAGCCCCAGCATTTT. The chain links TRBV27 to TRBJ1-5; possibly TRBD1 for D (5 bases). Germline loops: CDR1 MNHEY, CDR2 SMNVEV (reference sequence). The CDR3 consists of 13 residues. Trimming cost V 5 bases and J 5 bases, with 10 bases left between them.

The chain has TRBV14 and TRBJ2-2; a possible D gene is TRBD1 (6 bases). The length of the CDR3 is 14 residues. In germline, CDR1 is SGHDN, CDR2 FVKESK. With 4 bases removed from V and 7 bases from J, the gap between germline ends came to 13 bases. As DNA, the CDR3 is TGTGCCAGCAGCCCAACAGGGTTGGGCGGGGAGCTGTTTTTT. The encoded protein is CASSPTGLGGELFF.